This TCR beta chain appears in the sequencing data of a study of blood T cell repertoires in COVID-19. At the level of the study: The United States, Italy and Spain supplied acute and convalescent COVID-19 samples. PBMCs, B-cell-depleted T cells, or T cells were the source of the cDNA or gDNA that made up the material.

Trimming removed 4 bases at V and 4 bases at J, with 16 bases between. The CDR3 runs to 15 residues. CDR1 is MNHEY, CDR2 SVGAGI, per germline. Per the original methods: Estimation of nucleated cell counts relied on the amplification of reference gene primers. Using immunoSEQ multiplex PCR, the repertoire was profiled, and TCRdb retains in-frame clones only, with some absent. V, J and clone size reflect that table, while D and trimming were determined from the DNA. This sample yields around 200,000 clones, of which 80% to 90% are seen a single time; about 1% belongs to the top ten. Material: peripheral blood. The chain couples TRBV6-5 to TRBJ1-2; D gene uncertain. The receptor was isolated from a man younger than 40 with acute or convalescent COVID-19. The CDR3 loop reads CASSSLATGGYGYTF. Written as DNA, the CDR3 is TGTGCCAGCAGTTCACTTGCGACCGGCGGCTATGGCTACACCTTC.